This record concerns one TCR beta chain sequence. What antigen it recognizes has not been identified. Qualities for individual bases were not recorded, and no much larger clone is one base off. The library was made by the immunoSEQ multiplex PCR assay. The multiplex PCR relied on a mix of 60 forward primers for TCR Vbeta segments and 13 reverse primers for TCR Jbeta segments. The CDR3 region of rearranged TCR beta genes was amplified from genomic DNA with a multiplex PCR assay. Amplified TCR beta libraries were sequenced as 87-base-pair reads on the Illumina HiSeq System. The study's processing was this. A later analysis counted some 80 million unique TCR beta chains across the 700 or so repertoires, and some 11 million of these chains were shared by at least two donors. Raw reads were error-corrected and collapsed into unique sequences with a nearest-neighbor algorithm that merged closely related sequences to remove PCR and sequencing errors. Alignment of CDR3 sequences to IMGT reference sequences was used to assign V, D and J gene segments. For a sequence to be retained, a match of at least six nucleotides was required to both a V gene segment and a J gene segment. A rearrangement was called productive if the CDR3 had no stop codons and remained in frame with V and J, and every other rearrangement was called non-productive. Following IMGT convention, CDR3 was defined as the stretch from the second conserved V-encoded cysteine up to the conserved J-encoded phenylalanine. The earlier analysis of about 590 of the donors excluded sequences that lacked an unambiguous match to a single V gene segment. In an earlier analysis of some 590 of the donors, a V segment was called functional when productive rearrangements were above 56.7%, and segregating when the standard deviation between donors exceeded 5%. A statistical classification framework was built for diagnosing cytomegalovirus status from the catalog of TCR beta chain sequences. A later analysis assigned V and J genes by comparing TCR nucleotide sequences with IMGT/GENE-DB human TR gene sequences. Using the TCRdist pipeline, a later analysis assigned CDR3 sequences along with most-parsimonious VDJ recombination scenarios. In a later analysis, each TCR beta chain was defined by its CDR3 amino acid sequence together with its V-gene family, and reads lacking a unique V-gene family were excluded. A later analysis removed 592 highly shared, low-generation-probability nucleotide sequences to deal with suspected cross-contamination and a sequencing artifact. A later analysis calculated a clonal expansion index for each public chain from normalized within-repertoire ranks of inferred template counts. In a later analysis, generation probabilities were computed with a VDJ recombination model fitted to out-of-frame rearrangements, and the resulting probabilities were checked against IGoR. A later analysis scored TCR-TCR, TCR-HLA and TCR-CMV co-occurrence with hypergeometric tests, applying a repertoire-size bias correction to TCR pairs. In a later analysis, false discovery rates were estimated by permuting HLA or CMV assignments 20 times. In a later analysis, co-occurring TCRs were grouped using DBSCAN, and TCRdist sequence similarity was added for clustering within HLA-allele-positive subsets. Co-occurrence clustering excluded repertoires with fewer than 30,000 or more than 120,000 public chains, plus five with anomalous nucleotide sharing. Drawn from immuneACCESS, this table holds only the in-frame rearrangements with V and J called that TCRdb kept. Clones are partly lost; checked studies trace under half to an unresolved V gene and leave the rest unexplained. D and trimming were read from the DNA, whereas the V and J calls and clone size are those reported in that table. The sample includes about 140,000 clones, with 80% observed a single time. Of the sample, under 1.5% falls within the top ten clones.

CDR3 length: 13 amino acids, cysteine to phenylalanine. CDR3 DNA only is kept here, 39 bases in frame from base 1. Looking up the germline V gene yields CDR1 LGHNT and CDR2 FRNRAP. V lost 4 bases and J lost 6 bases; the stretch between them is 11 bases long. The cohort was made up of roughly 670 healthy bone marrow donors. All cohort members were sampled while nominally healthy, although unrecorded immune exposures were likely present. The donor tested CMV seropositive and was one of the 289 seropositive cohort members. A peripheral blood sample was collected from each donor, and TCR beta sequencing was performed on peripheral blood mononuclear cells. Genomic DNA extraction from the blood cell samples was performed with the Qiagen DNeasy Blood Extraction Kit. This entry is derived from a study of cytomegalovirus exposure and HLA in healthy donors listed by TCRdb under 2017. With regard to the full study: An earlier analysis of about 560 of the donors reported over 250 Gb of sequence data and 95 million to 120 million unique TCR beta sequences obtained from roughly 180 million T cells. An early release that covered more than 550 HLA-typed donors contained around 300 gigabases of sequencing data and tens of millions of unique TCR sequences. Of the 398 genotyped donors, less than 85% were placed in the genetic ancestry cluster associated with self-reported Caucasian donors. The study was designed to test whether signatures of past pathogen exposure could be identified by cataloging public T cell receptors. The T cell repertoires of around 730 subjects were profiled by immunosequencing and related to cytomegalovirus serostatus. In addition to the first cohort of 666 subjects, a separate validation cohort of about 120 different subjects was used. The study combined high-throughput TCR immunosequencing, statistical association of individual TCRs with disease status, and machine learning to predict cytomegalovirus infection status. A later analysis re-examined previously published TCR beta repertoires from around 670 donors and added high-resolution HLA genotyping to investigate patterns of TCR occurrence. In the later analysis, no new phenotypic data were used to find candidate immune exposures; instead, reliance was placed on TCR beta sequences and their occurrence across donors. An earlier analysis of 587 of the donors applied high-throughput TCR beta sequencing to assess whether each TCR beta V gene segment acted as functional or pseudogenic. Donor age, sex, ethnicity and CMV serostatus were compiled alongside the repertoire data. A later genetic analysis used genome-wide SNP genotypes for about three fifths of the 666 donors, treating that subset as a discovery cohort. All discovery cohort repertoires had been generated using a single sequencing platform. HLA typing included class I and class II loci at four-digit resolution. Typing coverage differed by locus: A, B, C, DRB1 and DQB1 were typed in about 629-640 donors, DQA1 in around 500, DPA1 in 600 to 610, and DPB1 in roughly 450. Five DR-DQ haplotypes were treated as single units for association and clustering because of strong linkage in the cohort. On average, around 200,000 unique TCR beta nucleotide sequences were sequenced per donor among roughly 430 genotyped donors of the cohort, with approximately 18% of those sequences being non-productive.

Study-level results and caveats: In both the original and validation cohorts, the classifier was reported to diagnose cytomegalovirus status with high specificity and sensitivity. According to a later analysis, parvovirus B19, influenza, CMV and Epstein-Barr virus appeared linked to several top co-occurrence clusters. Most CMV-associated TCR beta chains appeared to be HLA-restricted in a later analysis, and the HLA associations seemed to be driven largely by CMV exposure. Some IMGT-functional V segments, including TRBV6-2 and TRBV6-3, could not be told apart with the 87-base-pair reads, so those segments were excluded. Because HLA typing was missing for some donors at each locus, association tests included only the typed subset. A later genetic analysis reported fewer N-insertions in productive TCRs among donors in an Asian-associated ancestry cluster than the roughly 670-donor mean. Correlated functional status among segregating V segments might reflect linkage disequilibrium, but an unknown experimental factor could not be ruled out. Across donors, most TCR sequences were observed very rarely, whereas some public TCRs were present in many individuals. The authors suggested that the approach could potentially be generalized to other disease states and immunological phenotypes. When HLA alleles, especially DR and DQ, strongly co-occurred, TCR associations were difficult to assign to individual alleles. A further reported finding was that TCR beta sequences accurately predicted the HLA-A and HLA-B alleles for most subjects in the first cohort. CMV serostatus was the only immune exposure information available for the cohort. In a later analysis, HLA-associated TCR beta chains showed more clonal expansion and lower generation probabilities than non-associated chains that were equally common. According to a later analysis, TCR association rates differed among HLA loci, with DRB1 alleles showing the most associated TCRs and HLA-C alleles showing the fewest. The presence/absence analyses assumed that sequencing depth was roughly uniform across donors, and that assumption may not be true. A group of highly shared sequence variants was considered likely to be a technical artifact of the sequencing pipeline. A later analysis associated 15,000 to 20,000 TCR beta sequences with specific HLA alleles at a false discovery rate of 0.05. Because counts were too low, seventeen rarely observed V segments, including chromosome 9 orphons, were excluded from the earlier analysis of 587 of the donors. The study gave a list of 150 to 200 TCR beta chains associated with cytomegalovirus. In an earlier analysis of some 550 of the donors, most TCR beta V segments were observed in productive rearrangements about 87% or about 30% of the time, broadly matching IMGT annotations. Three of the identified cytomegalovirus-associated TCR beta chains were confirmed in vitro to be specific for cytomegalovirus antigens. The cohort was sequenced for TCR beta chains only, and without alpha or paired-chain data the features that could be detected were limited. A later genetic analysis associated a missense DCLRE1C variant with V-gene and J-gene trimming of TCR beta chains, and an independent cohort replicated the association.

Sequenced: PBMCs. Here the chain combines TRBV12-5 and TRBJ2-3; a weak D assignment points to TRBD2 (5 bases agree). This TCR was recovered from a male donor in good health and CMV-seropositive. CDR3 region: CASGYQSGDTQYF. The DNA reads as follows: TGTGCTAGTGGTTACCAATCGGGGGATACGCAGTATTTT.